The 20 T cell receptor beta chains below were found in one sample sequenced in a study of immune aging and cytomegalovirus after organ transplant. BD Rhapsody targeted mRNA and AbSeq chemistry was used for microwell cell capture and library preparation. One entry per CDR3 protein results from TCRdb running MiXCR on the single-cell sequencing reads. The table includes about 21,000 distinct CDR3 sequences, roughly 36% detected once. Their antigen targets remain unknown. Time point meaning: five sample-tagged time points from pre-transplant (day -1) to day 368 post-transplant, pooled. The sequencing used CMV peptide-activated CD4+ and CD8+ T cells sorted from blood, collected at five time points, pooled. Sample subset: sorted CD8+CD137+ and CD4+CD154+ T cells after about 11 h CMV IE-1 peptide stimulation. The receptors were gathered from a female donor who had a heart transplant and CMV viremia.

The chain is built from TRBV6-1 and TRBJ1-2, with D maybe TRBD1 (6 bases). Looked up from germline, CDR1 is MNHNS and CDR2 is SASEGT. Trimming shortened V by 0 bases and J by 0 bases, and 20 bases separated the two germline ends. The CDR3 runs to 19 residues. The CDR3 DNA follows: TGTGCCAGCAGTGAAGCGCGGACAGACGCGGTGACCACTAACTATGGCTACACCTTC. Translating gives CASSEARTDAVTTNYGYTF.

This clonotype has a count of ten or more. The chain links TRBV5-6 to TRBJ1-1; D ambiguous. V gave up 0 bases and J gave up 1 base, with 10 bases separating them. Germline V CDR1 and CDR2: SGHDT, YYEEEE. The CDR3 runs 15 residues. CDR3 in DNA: TGTGCCAGCAGCTTGGGGTTGGGCGGGAACACTGAAGCTTTCTTT. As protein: CASSLGLGGNTEAFF. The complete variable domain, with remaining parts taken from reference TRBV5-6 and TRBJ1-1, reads DAGVTQSPTHLIKTRGQQVTLRCSPKSGHDTVSWYQQALGQGPQFIFQYYEEEERQRGNFPDRFSGHQFPNYSSELNVNALLLGDSALYLCASSLGLGGNTEAFFGQGTRLTVV.

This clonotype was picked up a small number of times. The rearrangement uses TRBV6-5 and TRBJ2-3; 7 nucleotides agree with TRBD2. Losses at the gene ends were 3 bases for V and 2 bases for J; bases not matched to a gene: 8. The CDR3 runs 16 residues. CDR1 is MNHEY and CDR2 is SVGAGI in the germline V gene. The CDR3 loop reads CASSYGGESYTDTQYF. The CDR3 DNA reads TGTGCCAGCAGTTATGGGGGGGAGTCTTACACAGATACGCAGTATTTT.

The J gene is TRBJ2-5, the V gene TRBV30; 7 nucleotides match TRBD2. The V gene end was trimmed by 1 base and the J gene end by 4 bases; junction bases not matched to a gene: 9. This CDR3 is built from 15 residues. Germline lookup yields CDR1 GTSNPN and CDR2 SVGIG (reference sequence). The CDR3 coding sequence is TGTGCCTGGAGTGATGGGGCCGGGGGGATAGAGACCCAGTACTTC. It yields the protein CAWSDGAGGIETQYF.

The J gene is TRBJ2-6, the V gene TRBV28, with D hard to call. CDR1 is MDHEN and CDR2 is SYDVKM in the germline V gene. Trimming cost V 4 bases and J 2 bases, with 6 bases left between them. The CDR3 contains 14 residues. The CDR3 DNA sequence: TGTGCCAGCAGTTCCCTTCCTGGGGCCAACGTCCTGACTTTC. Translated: CASSSLPGANVLTF.

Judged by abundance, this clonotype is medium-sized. As DNA, the CDR3 is TGTGCCAGCAGCTTAGTACCGAGCTCTGGAAACACCATATATTTT. Translated, it gives CASSLVPSSGNTIYF. This rearrangement joins TRBV7-9 to TRBJ1-3; the D is unclear. Trimming took off 1 base at V and 0 bases at J, with 7 bases between the two ends. CDR3 length: 15 amino acids. Germline V gene data show CDR1 as SEHNR and CDR2 as FQNEAQ (reference sequence).

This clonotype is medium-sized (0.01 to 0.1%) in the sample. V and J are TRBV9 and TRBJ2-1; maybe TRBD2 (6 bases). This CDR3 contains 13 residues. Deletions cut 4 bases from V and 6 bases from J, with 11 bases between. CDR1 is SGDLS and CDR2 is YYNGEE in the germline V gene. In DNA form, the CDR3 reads TGTGCCAGCAGCCCCGTGGGGGGCAATGAGCAGTTCTTC. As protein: CASSPVGGNEQFF.

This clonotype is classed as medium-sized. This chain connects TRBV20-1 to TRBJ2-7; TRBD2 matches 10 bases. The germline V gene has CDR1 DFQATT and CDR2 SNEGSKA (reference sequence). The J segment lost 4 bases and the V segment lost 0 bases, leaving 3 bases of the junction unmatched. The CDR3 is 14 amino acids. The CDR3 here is CSARELAGRYEQYF. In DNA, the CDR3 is TGCAGTGCTAGAGAACTAGCGGGAAGGTACGAGCAGTACTTC.

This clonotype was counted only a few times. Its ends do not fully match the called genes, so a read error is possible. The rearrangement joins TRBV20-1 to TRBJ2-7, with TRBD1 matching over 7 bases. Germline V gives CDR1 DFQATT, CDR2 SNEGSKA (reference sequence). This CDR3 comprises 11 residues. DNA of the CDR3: TGCAGTGCTCGGACAGGCTACGGGCAGCACTTC. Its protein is CSARTGYGQHF.

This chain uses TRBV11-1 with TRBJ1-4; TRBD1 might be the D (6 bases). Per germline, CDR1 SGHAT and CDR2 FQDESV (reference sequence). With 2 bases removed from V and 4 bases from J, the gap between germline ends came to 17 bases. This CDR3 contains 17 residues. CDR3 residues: CASSLSGGAQDNEKLFF. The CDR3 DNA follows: TGTGCCAGCAGCTTATCCGGGGGCGCGCAGGATAATGAAAAACTGTTTTTT.

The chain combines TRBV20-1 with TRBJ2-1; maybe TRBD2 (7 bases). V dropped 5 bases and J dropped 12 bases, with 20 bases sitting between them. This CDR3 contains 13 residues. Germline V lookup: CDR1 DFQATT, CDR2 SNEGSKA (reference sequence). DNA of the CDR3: TGCAGTGCTGGGCGACCGGGGGGCCATGGGCAGTTCTTC. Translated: CSAGRPGGHGQFF.

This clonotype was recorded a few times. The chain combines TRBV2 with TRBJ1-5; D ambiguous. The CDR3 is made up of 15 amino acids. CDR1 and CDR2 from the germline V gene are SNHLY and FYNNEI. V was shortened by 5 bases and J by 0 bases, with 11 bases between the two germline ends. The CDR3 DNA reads TGTGCCAGCAGTAAGGCCGAGAATAGCAATCAGCCCCAGCATTTT. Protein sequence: CASSKAENSNQPQHF. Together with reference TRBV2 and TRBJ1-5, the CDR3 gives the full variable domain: EPEVTQTPSHQVTQMGQEVILRCVPISNHLYFYWYRQILGQKVEFLVSFYNNEISEKSEIFDDQFSVERPDGSNFTLKIRSTKLEDSAMYFCASSKAENSNQPQHFGDGTRLSIL.

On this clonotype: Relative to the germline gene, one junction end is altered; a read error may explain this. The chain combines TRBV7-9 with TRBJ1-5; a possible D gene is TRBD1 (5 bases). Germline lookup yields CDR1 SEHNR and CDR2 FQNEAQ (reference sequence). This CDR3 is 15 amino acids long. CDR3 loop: CASSLGGTRYQPQRF. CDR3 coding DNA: TGTGCCAGCAGCTTAGGGGGCACCCGGTATCAGCCCCAGCGCTTC.

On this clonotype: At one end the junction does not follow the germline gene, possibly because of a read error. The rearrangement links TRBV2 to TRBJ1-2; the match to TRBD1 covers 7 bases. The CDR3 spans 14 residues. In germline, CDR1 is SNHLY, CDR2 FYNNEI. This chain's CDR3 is CASSGRRGDYGYAF. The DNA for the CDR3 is TGTGCCAGCAGTGGCCGCAGGGGGGACTATGGCTACGCCTTC.

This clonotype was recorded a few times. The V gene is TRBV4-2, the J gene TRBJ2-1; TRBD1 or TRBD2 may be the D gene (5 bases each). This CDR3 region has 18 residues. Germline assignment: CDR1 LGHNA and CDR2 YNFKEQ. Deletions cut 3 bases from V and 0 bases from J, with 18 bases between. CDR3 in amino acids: CASSHQDAGGASYNEQFF. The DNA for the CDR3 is TGTGCCAGCAGCCATCAGGACGCGGGTGGGGCCTCCTACAATGAGCAGTTCTTC.

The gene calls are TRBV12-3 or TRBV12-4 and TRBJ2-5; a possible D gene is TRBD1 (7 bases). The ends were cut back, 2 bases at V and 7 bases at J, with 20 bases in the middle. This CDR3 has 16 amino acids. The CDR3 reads CASSLIGGGDGGTQYF. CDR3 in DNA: TGTGCCAGCAGTTTAATCGGAGGGGGCGATGGTGGGACCCAGTACTTC.

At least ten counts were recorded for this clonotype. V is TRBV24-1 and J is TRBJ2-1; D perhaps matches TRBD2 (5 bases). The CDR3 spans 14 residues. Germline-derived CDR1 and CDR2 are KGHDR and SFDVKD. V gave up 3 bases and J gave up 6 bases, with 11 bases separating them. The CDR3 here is CATSDRGIGNEQFF. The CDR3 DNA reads TGTGCCACCAGTGATCGGGGAATAGGCAATGAGCAGTTCTTC.

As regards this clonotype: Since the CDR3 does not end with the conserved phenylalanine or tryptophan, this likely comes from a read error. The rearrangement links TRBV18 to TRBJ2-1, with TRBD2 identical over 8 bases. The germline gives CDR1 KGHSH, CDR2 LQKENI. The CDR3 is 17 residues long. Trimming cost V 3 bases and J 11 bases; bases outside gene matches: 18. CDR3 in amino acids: CASSPSGGSGSLDQQFL. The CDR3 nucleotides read TGTGCCAGCTCACCCTCCGGTGGGAGCGGGAGTCTGGATCAGCAGTTCCTC.

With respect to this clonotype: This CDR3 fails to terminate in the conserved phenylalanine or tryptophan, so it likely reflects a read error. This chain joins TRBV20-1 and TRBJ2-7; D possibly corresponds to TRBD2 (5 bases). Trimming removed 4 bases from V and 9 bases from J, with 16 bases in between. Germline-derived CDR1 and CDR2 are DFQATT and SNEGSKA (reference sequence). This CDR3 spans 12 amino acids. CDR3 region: CSATENVGRQYS. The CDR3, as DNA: TGCAGTGCTACCGAAAACGTAGGGAGGCAGTACTCC.

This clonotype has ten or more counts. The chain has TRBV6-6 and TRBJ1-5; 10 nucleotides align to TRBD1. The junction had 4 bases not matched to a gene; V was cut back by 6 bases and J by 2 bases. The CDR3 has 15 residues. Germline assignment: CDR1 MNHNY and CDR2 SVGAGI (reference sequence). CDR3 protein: CASRTGQGGNQPQHF. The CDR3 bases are TGTGCCAGCAGAACCGGACAGGGGGGCAATCAGCCCCAGCATTTT.